What follows are 30 T cell receptor beta chains derived from one specimen sequenced in a study of T cells of healthy individuals. TCRdb fed the 5' RACE reads into MiXCR, producing one record per CDR3 protein. Here the sample spans some 82,000 distinct CDR3 sequences, roughly 5% being singletons. The receptor source for this set is a female donor in good health.

The genes are TRBV27 and TRBJ1-5; maybe TRBD1 (6 bases). V lost 0 bases and J lost 0, with 18 bases in between. This CDR3 is built from 19 residues. Germline V gives CDR1 MNHEY, CDR2 SMNVEV (reference sequence). CDR3 residues: CASSLSSPGGLYSNQPQHF. CDR3 nucleotide sequence: TGTGCCAGCAGTTTATCGTCCCCCGGGGGGCTCTATAGCAATCAGCCCCAGCATTTT.

The genes are TRBV7-9 and TRBJ2-2, with D uncertain. The V and J ends lost 1 base and 0 bases respectively, with 9 bases between them. The CDR3 is made up of 16 amino acids. Germline CDR1 reads SEHNR; CDR2 reads FQNEAQ (reference sequence). DNA for the CDR3: TGTGCCAGCAGCTTAGGGTCCGGAACGAACACCGGGGAGCTGTTTTTT. Translating gives CASSLGSGTNTGELFF.

The CDR3 is CASSLVTSGSNEQYF. The CDR3 nucleotides are TGTGCCAGCAGCTTGGTTACTAGCGGGAGTAACGAGCAGTACTTC. The V gene is TRBV5-6, the J gene TRBJ2-7; 11 positions match TRBD2. In germline, CDR1 is SGHDT, CDR2 YYEEEE. The CDR3 extends over 15 amino acids. The trim removed 0 bases at V and 5 bases at J, leaving 4 bases unmatched.

This chain joins TRBV7-9 and TRBJ1-5, with D unclear. The ends were cut back, 5 bases at V and 4 bases at J, with 12 bases in the middle. Germline V gene data show CDR1 as SEHNR and CDR2 as FQNEAQ (reference sequence). The CDR3 is 14 residues long. CDR3 amino acids: CASSEDGPNQPQHF. The CDR3 nucleotides read TGTGCCAGCAGCGAAGACGGACCAAATCAGCCCCAGCATTTT.

This clonotype was seen at least ten times. The gene calls are TRBV2 and TRBJ2-1, with 7 bases aligning to TRBD2. CDR1 and CDR2 (germline): SNHLY, FYNNEI. V was pared by 7 bases and J by 1 base, with 4 bases of the junction left unmatched. This CDR3 is 14 amino acids long. The CDR3 coding sequence is TGTGCCAGCAAGGGCGGGAGTTCCTACAATGAGCAGTTCTTC. Protein: CASKGGSSYNEQFF.

The chain couples TRBV13 to TRBJ2-7; D may be TRBD1 or TRBD2 (5 bases each). This CDR3 comprises 15 residues. With 3 bases removed from V and 4 bases from J, the gap between germline ends came to 16 bases. Germline CDR1 and CDR2: PRHDT and FYEKMQ (reference sequence). The chain's CDR3 is CASSFGTGRRYEQYF. The CDR3 nucleotides are TGTGCCAGCAGCTTCGGGACGGGAAGAAGGTACGAGCAGTACTTC. The full variable domain, rest sourced from reference TRBV13 and TRBJ2-7, is AAGVIQSPRHLIKEKRETATLKCYPIPRHDTVYWYQQGPGQDPQFLISFYEKMQSDKGSIPDRFSAQQFSDYHSELNMSSLELGDSALYFCASSFGTGRRYEQYFGPGTRLTVT.

This clonotype came up a few times. V is TRBV7-9 and J is TRBJ2-3; D gene uncertain. The germline CDR1 and CDR2 sequences are SEHNR and FQNEAQ (reference sequence). The CDR3 covers 15 residues. Trimming removed 2 bases from V and 0 bases from J, with 9 bases in between. CDR3 loop: CASSLLGSSTDTQYF. Written as DNA, the CDR3 is TGTGCCAGCAGCTTACTAGGCTCTAGCACAGATACGCAGTATTTT.

This clonotype was recorded at least ten times. This chain uses TRBV15 with TRBJ1-2, with 7 bases aligning to TRBD1. Trimming cost V 0 bases and J 7 bases; bases outside gene matches: 17. The V gene's germline CDR1 is LNHNV and CDR2 YYDKDF (reference sequence). This CDR3 has 18 residues. The DNA of the CDR3 is TGTGCCACCAGCAGAGACTATAACACCCGGACAGGAAGGAGTGGCTACACCTTC. Translated: CATSRDYNTRTGRSGYTF.

This clonotype came up many times. CDR3 DNA sequence: TGTGCCATCAGTGTTAAACAAAACGAGCAGTACTTC. It codes for CAISVKQNEQYF. The chain has TRBV10-3 and TRBJ2-7; unclear D gene. V lost 4 bases, J lost 5 bases, and 9 bases lay in between. Germline CDR1 is ENHRY and CDR2 is SYGVKD. The CDR3 contains 12 residues.

This clonotype was counted many times. The chain combines TRBV5-1 with TRBJ2-1, with 9 nucleotides matching TRBD2. Germline-derived CDR1 and CDR2 are SGHRS and YFSETQ. J was trimmed by 4 bases and V by 4 bases; bases with no gene match: 9. The CDR3 is 16 amino acids. CDR3 nucleotide sequence: TGCGCCAGCAGCCCTAGCGGGACCCCCGGTTACAATGAGCAGTTCTTC. Translated, it gives CASSPSGTPGYNEQFF.

The V call is TRBV29-1, the J call TRBJ2-1; TRBD2 matches at 7 bases. The CDR3 length is 12 residues. Trimming removed 6 bases from V and 8 bases from J; junction bases left unmatched: 7. Germline V gene lookup returns CDR1 SQVTM and CDR2 ANQGSEA. CDR3 coding DNA: TGCAGCGTCTCGGGGGGTCTCGATGAGCAGTTCTTC. Protein sequence: CSVSGGLDEQFF.

There are many counts of this clonotype. This sequence joins TRBV6-6 and TRBJ1-2, with D uncertain. Germline CDR1 and CDR2: MNHNY and SVGAGI (reference sequence). The V end lost 10 bases, the J end lost 5 bases, and 23 bases lay between the germline ends. The CDR3 sequence is 15 residues long. The CDR3 coding sequence is TGTGCCACACGGGCCTCCAGTGAGAGATTATATGGCTACACCTTC. Translation gives CATRASSERLYGYTF.

This clonotype was recorded a few times. J is TRBJ1-1 and V is TRBV12-3 or TRBV12-4; 8 nucleotides line up with TRBD1. This CDR3 is built from 15 residues. V dropped 3 bases and J dropped 4; count of bases not matched to a gene: 7. CDR3 loop: CASSFSRGRGTEAFF. The CDR3 nucleotides are TGTGCCAGCAGTTTTTCCAGGGGGCGAGGCACTGAAGCTTTCTTT.

This clonotype was seen ten or more times. The V call is TRBV6-2 or TRBV6-3, the J call TRBJ2-7, with TRBD2 matching over 13 bases. The CDR3 extends over 19 amino acids. The V and J ends lost 2 bases and 5 bases, in that order; junction bases with no gene match: 15. CDR1 is MNHEY, CDR2 SVGEGT, per germline. This CDR3 reads CASSYTLTSGRPGWDEQYF. CDR3 DNA: TGTGCCAGCAGTTACACTTTGACTAGCGGGAGGCCCGGCTGGGACGAGCAGTACTTC.

The V and J genes are TRBV7-2 and TRBJ1-5; D perhaps matches TRBD1 (5 bases). CDR3 length equals 18 residues. Germline loops: CDR1 SGHTA, CDR2 FQGNSA. V shed 2 bases and J shed 0 bases, with 17 bases lying between them. CDR3 coding DNA: TGTGCCAGCAGCTTACCCAAAGACAGCCTGAATAGCAATCAGCCCCAGCATTTT. This codes for CASSLPKDSLNSNQPQHF. The full variable domain, with the rest looked up from reference TRBV7-2 and TRBJ1-5, is GAGVSQSPSNKVTEKGKDVELRCDPISGHTALYWYRQSLGQGLEFLIYFQGNSAPDKSGLPSDRFSAERTGGSVSTLTIQRTQQEDSAVYLCASSLPKDSLNSNQPQHFGDGTRLSIL.

This clonotype appeared many times. The chain carries TRBV20-1 and TRBJ1-6; D might be TRBD1 (5 bases). The CDR3 totals 13 residues. Germline V gives CDR1 DFQATT, CDR2 SNEGSKA (reference sequence). V lost 6 bases and J 14 bases, leaving 20 bases between the germline ends. The CDR3 sequence is CSATDGQGQSLHF. CDR3 in DNA: TGCAGTGCCACCGATGGGCAGGGTCAGTCCCTCCACTTT.

There are many counts of this clonotype. CDR3 sequence reads: CASTVPKIRSYNEQFF. The CDR3 DNA reads TGTGCCAGCACCGTCCCGAAGATAAGATCCTACAATGAGCAGTTCTTC. The rearrangement links TRBV7-2 to TRBJ2-1; no reliable D call. The CDR3 contains 16 residues. Per germline, CDR1 SGHTA and CDR2 FQGNSA. Between the trimmed V and J ends, which lost 7 bases and 1 base, there was a span of 17 bases.

V and J are TRBV30 and TRBJ2-1; 7 bases are a match to TRBD2. Germline values: CDR1 GTSNPN, CDR2 SVGIG (reference sequence). With V trimmed by 0 bases and J by 7 bases, 15 bases remained unmatched. This CDR3 has 17 residues. For the CDR3, the DNA is TGTGCCTGGAGTGTAGTTCAGAGCGGGATAACTAGTAATGAGCAGTTCTTC. Protein: CAWSVVQSGITSNEQFF.

This rearrangement joins TRBV13 to TRBJ2-7, with 11 nucleotides matching TRBD2. This CDR3 is built from 21 residues. Germline V CDR1 and CDR2: PRHDT, FYEKMQ (reference sequence). J was trimmed by 3 bases and V by 5 bases; bases with no gene match: 24. The DNA for the CDR3 is TGTGCCAGCAGCCTAGAAGCGTGGGTGCGACTAGCGGGATTCTGCAACTACGAGCAGTACTTC. Encoded protein: CASSLEAWVRLAGFCNYEQYF.

This clonotype was seen many times. The chain combines TRBV7-8 with TRBJ2-3, with D perhaps being TRBD1 or TRBD2 (7 bases each). The V gene lost 6 bases and the J gene lost 3 bases, with 13 bases spanning the gap. The CDR3 consists of 14 residues. Germline assignment: CDR1 SGHVS and CDR2 FQNEAQ. CDR3 protein: CASSPRGGTDTQYF. DNA for the CDR3: TGTGCCAGCAGTCCCAGGGGGGGTACAGATACGCAGTATTTT.

This clonotype was found a few times. The rearrangement links TRBV29-1 to TRBJ1-1; maybe TRBD1 (5 bases). CDR1 and CDR2 from the germline V gene are SQVTM and ANQGSEA. The CDR3 extends over 13 amino acids. Trimming took off 7 bases at V and 3 bases at J, with 15 bases between the two ends. CDR3 sequence reads: CSGDSYEDTEAFF. The CDR3 DNA reads as TGCAGCGGCGACAGCTATGAGGACACTGAAGCTTTCTTT.

This clonotype was picked up many times. The chain links TRBV28 to TRBJ2-4; D possibly corresponds to TRBD1 (5 bases). Germline V gene lookup returns CDR1 MDHEN and CDR2 SYDVKM. There are 17 residues in the CDR3. Trimming removed 6 bases at V and 0 bases at J, with 18 bases between. The CDR3 DNA sequence: TGTGCCAGCAGCCCCAGGGAAGGCTATCTAGCCAAAAACATTCAGTACTTC. Residues: CASSPREGYLAKNIQYF. Drawing the rest from reference TRBV28 and TRBJ2-4, the complete variable domain is DVKVTQSSRYLVKRTGEKVFLECVQDMDHENMFWYRQDPGLGLRLIYFSYDVKMKEKGDIPEGYSVSREKKERFSLILESASTNQTSMYLCASSPREGYLAKNIQYFGAGTRLSVL.

This clonotype was recorded at least ten times. CDR3: CASSPGLATYEQYF. CDR3 sequence (DNA): TGTGCCAGCAGCCCGGGACTAGCCACCTACGAGCAGTACTTC. V usage is TRBV11-2 and J usage is TRBJ2-7, with 9 bases matching TRBD2. CDR3 size: 14 residues. V lost 5 bases to trimming and J lost 2 bases; unmatched junction nucleotides: 4. Germline values: CDR1 SGHAT, CDR2 FQNNGV.

The sample holds many counts of this clonotype. This chain joins TRBV6-1 and TRBJ2-7; no firm D call. Deletions cut 3 bases from V and 3 bases from J, with 0 bases between. The CDR3 length is 10 residues. Per germline, CDR1 MNHNS and CDR2 SASEGT. The CDR3 sequence: CASSDYEQYF. The CDR3 bases are TGTGCCAGCAGTGACTACGAGCAGTACTTC.

The chain joins TRBV4-3 to TRBJ1-1; 7 positions match TRBD1. CDR3 length equals 14 residues. Trimming at V came to 4 bases and at J to 6 bases, leaving 8 bases not matched to a gene. Germline V gene data show CDR1 as LGHNA and CDR2 as YSLEER. The CDR3 DNA reads TGCGCCAGCAGCCGCCGCACAGGGGACCCTGAAGCTTTCTTT. Its protein is CASSRRTGDPEAFF.

This sequence joins TRBV10-2 and TRBJ2-3, with TRBD1 matching over 9 bases. The trim removed 8 bases at V and 5 bases at J, leaving 5 bases unmatched. Germline values: CDR1 WSHSY, CDR2 SAAADI. The CDR3 consists of 13 residues. The CDR3 sequence: CASHRGRGDTQYF. CDR3 bases: TGCGCCAGCCACAGGGGGCGCGGAGATACGCAGTATTTT.

Many counts were recorded for this clonotype. The J gene is TRBJ1-1, the V gene TRBV29-1; the match to TRBD1 covers 10 bases. V was pared by 7 bases and J by 2 bases, with 1 base of the junction left unmatched. Germline V lookup: CDR1 SQVTM, CDR2 ANQGSEA. This CDR3 is built from 12 residues. The CDR3, as DNA: TGCAGCGCGACAGGGGGCAACACTGAAGCTTTCTTT. This sequence encodes CSATGGNTEAFF.

This clonotype was seen at least ten times. Here the CDR3 reads CASSYRVTEAFF. The CDR3, as DNA: TGTGCCAGCAGCTACAGGGTCACTGAAGCTTTCTTT. The rearrangement joins TRBV11-1 to TRBJ1-1; the D gene is possibly TRBD1 (6 bases). CDR3 length: 12 amino acids. Germline assignment: CDR1 SGHAT and CDR2 FQDESV (reference sequence). The ends were cut back, 4 bases at V and 4 bases at J, with 7 bases in the middle.

Only a few counts were recorded for this clonotype. V is TRBV10-3 and J is TRBJ1-2; D is perhaps TRBD1 (5 bases). The CDR3 totals 13 residues. Germline-derived CDR1 and CDR2 are ENHRY and SYGVKD. V was clipped by 9 bases and J by 0 bases, with 11 bases between them. This CDR3 reads CAILGGTNYGYTF. The CDR3, as DNA: TGTGCCATACTCGGGGGGACTAACTATGGCTACACCTTC.

To note about this clonotype: Since a much larger clone is just one base distant, this may be a read error. The chain combines TRBV9 with TRBJ2-1; unclear D gene. CDR1 and CDR2 (germline): SGDLS, YYNGEE. V was cut by 4 bases and J by 6 bases, with 17 bases left in between. The length of the CDR3 is 15 residues. Written as DNA, the CDR3 is TGTGCCAGCAGCATAGGAGTTAGTTGGGGCAATGAGCAGTTCTTC. As protein: CASSIGVSWGNEQFF.